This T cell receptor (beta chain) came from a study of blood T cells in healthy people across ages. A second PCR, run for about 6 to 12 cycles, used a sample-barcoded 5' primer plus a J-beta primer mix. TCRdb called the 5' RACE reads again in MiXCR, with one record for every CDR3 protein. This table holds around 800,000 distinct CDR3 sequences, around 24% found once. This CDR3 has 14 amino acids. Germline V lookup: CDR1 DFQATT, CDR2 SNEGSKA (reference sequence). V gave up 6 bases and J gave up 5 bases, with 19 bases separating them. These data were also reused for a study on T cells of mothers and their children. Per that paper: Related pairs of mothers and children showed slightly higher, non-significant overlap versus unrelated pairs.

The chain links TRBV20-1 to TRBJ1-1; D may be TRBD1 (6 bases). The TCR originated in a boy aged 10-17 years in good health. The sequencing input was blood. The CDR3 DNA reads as TGCAGTGCGGGGAAGTCGGGGGCTCGGACTGAAGCTTTCTTT. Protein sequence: CSAGKSGARTEAFF.